A selection of T cell receptor beta chains follows, all from one sample in a study of T cells in Graves' hyperthyroidism and ophthalmopathy. TCRdb re-derived calls from the multiplex PCR reads in MiXCR, one entry per CDR3 protein. Of some 720,000 distinct CDR3 sequences listed, less than 20% are singletons. The sequenced material came from blood. The source is a man aged 18 to 35 with Graves' hyperthyroidism. Each CDR3 is given with its conserved first and last residue. Each record gives: clone size, CDR3 length, D gene, J gene, V gene, CDR3 DNA, CDR3 protein. The D gene is left open where the match is weak. Part of the rows lack a size; the others show once, few, many or a class for expanded clones.

>NA|16|NA|TRBJ1-6|TRBV7-9
TGTGCCAGCAGCCTAGGATTCCGGGACACAAATTCACCCCTCCACTTT
CASSLGFRDTNSPLHF
>many|13|NA|TRBJ2-7|TRBV5-1
TGTGCCAGCAGCTTTACTGGGGGCTACGAGCAGTACTTC
CASSFTGGYEQYF
>few|16|TRBD2|TRBJ2-1|TRBV20-1
TGCAGTGCTGGCGGACTAGCGGGAGTTAAGGGGAATGAGCAGTTCTTC
CSAGGLAGVKGNEQFF
>NA|14|NA|TRBJ2-3|TRBV29-1
TGCAGCGTGGGCCTTGGGATTAACACAGATACGCAGTATTTT
CSVGLGINTDTQYF
>few|16|NA|TRBJ1-5|TRBV7-2
TGTGCCAGCAGCTTATACCACGGAAATAGCAATCAGCCCCAGCATTTT
CASSLYHGNSNQPQHF
>many|13|NA|TRBJ1-2|TRBV15
TGTGCCACCAGCAGAGATTTGGGGGATGGCTACACCTTC
CATSRDLGDGYTF
>many|18|TRBD2|TRBJ2-7|TRBV4-1
TGCGCCAGCAGCCATGGACTAGCGGGAGGGCCATTCACCTACGAGCAGTACTTC
CASSHGLAGGPFTYEQYF
>few|21|TRBD2|TRBJ2-2|TRBV7-9
TGTGCCAGCAGCGGCCCCATGTCGGGACTAGCGGGAGGGCCGAACACCGGGGAGCTGTTTTTT
CASSGPMSGLAGGPNTGELFF
>NA|13|NA|TRBJ2-7|TRBV20-1
TGCAGTGCTAGCCCCATGAGGGGCTACGAGCAGTACTTC
CSASPMRGYEQYF
>few|16|TRBD1|TRBJ1-5|TRBV19
TGTGCCAGCAGTTGGAATCCGGGACAGGGTAATCAGCCCCAGCATTTT
CASSWNPGQGNQPQHF
>many|15|TRBD2|TRBJ2-3|TRBV20-1
TGCAGTGCGGCCAATAGCGGGGTGAGGAGGGATACGCAGTATTTT
CSAANSGVRRDTQYF
>NA|14|NA|TRBJ2-1|TRBV27
TGTGCCAGCAGTTTATCGAGACCTAACAATGAGCAGTTCTTC
CASSLSRPNNEQFF
>NA|14|NA|TRBJ2-7|TRBV28
TGTGCCAGCAGTTTTCGGGGCGGGACCTACGAGCAGTACTTC
CASSFRGGTYEQYF
>many|15|TRBD1|TRBJ2-7|TRBV5-1
TGCGCCAGCAGCGCGACAGGGCTGGTAAGCTACGAGCAGTACTTC
CASSATGLVSYEQYF
>few|14|TRBD2|TRBJ2-1|TRBV29-1
TGCAGCGTTGACGGTGAGCGGGAGTCGTCTGAGCAGTTCTTC
CSVDGERESSEQFF
>NA|21|TRBD2|TRBJ2-2|TRBV11-2
TGTGCCAGCAGCTTAGTCCGCAAATATTCAGCGGGAGGGCGCCACACCGGGGAGCTGTTTTTT
CASSLVRKYSAGGRHTGELFF
>NA|18|NA|TRBJ2-5|TRBV6-5
TGTGCCAGCAGTTACGAAAACCAGCGGGCCACGATGACAGAGACCCAGTACTTC
CASSYENQRATMTETQYF
>few|16|NA|TRBJ2-3|TRBV10-3
TGTGCCATCAGTGAGTCGAAGGGGTTTGGATCAGATACGCAGTATTTT
CAISESKGFGSDTQYF
>NA|13|NA|TRBJ1-1|TRBV7-9
TGTGCCAGCAGCTTATCAGGGGCTCATGAAGCTTTCTTT
CASSLSGAHEAFF
>many|14|NA|TRBJ2-1|TRBV7-2
TGTGCCAGCTCACCACGGGCAGGATACAATGAGCAGTTCTTC
CASSPRAGYNEQFF
>few|14|TRBD1|TRBJ2-7|TRBV19
TGTGCCAGTAGACCTTCAGACAGGGACTACGAGCAGTACTTC
CASRPSDRDYEQYF
>many|13|NA|TRBJ2-3|TRBV3-1
TGTGCCAGCAGCCAAGACGTGTTTACCCCGCAGTATTTT
CASSQDVFTPQYF
>few|15|NA|TRBJ1-2|TRBV3-1
TGTGCCAGCAGCCACCCCGGTGGCTCTTCTTATGGCTACACCTTC
CASSHPGGSSYGYTF
>NA|15|NA|TRBJ2-1|TRBV10-3
TGTGCCATCAGTCCACGGGACGTTTCCTACAATGAGCAGTTCTTC
CAISPRDVSYNEQFF
>many|15|TRBD1|TRBJ1-1|TRBV5-5
TGTGCCAGCAGCCATGGGACAGGCCGGAACACTGAAGCTTTCTTT
CASSHGTGRNTEAFF
>few|18|TRBD2|TRBJ2-2|TRBV24-1
TGTGCCACCAGTGACCCTGGACTAGCGGGAAAGGAATCCGGGGAGCTGTTTTTT
CATSDPGLAGKESGELFF
>many|15|NA|TRBJ1-1|TRBV3-1
TGTGCCAGCAGCCAAGAAAGTTCCGGGAACACTGAAGCTTTCTTT
CASSQESSGNTEAFF
>NA|14|TRBD2|TRBJ2-2|TRBV6-1
TGTGCCAGCAATCTAGCGGGGGCAACCGGGGAGCTGTTTTTT
CASNLAGATGELFF
>few|11|NA|TRBJ1-2|TRBV29-1
TGCAGCCTTAAAGACGGCCGCGGCTACACCTTC
CSLKDGRGYTF
>NA|11|NA|TRBJ1-1|TRBV29-1
TGCAGCGCCGAGACAGGCGGTGAAGCTTTCTTT
CSAETGGEAFF
>many|13|NA|TRBJ1-2|TRBV3-1
TGTGCCAGCAGCCAAGAAAGGGGGTTTGGCTACACCTTC
CASSQERGFGYTF
>many|16|NA|TRBJ2-7|TRBV11-2
TGTGCCAGCAGACAATTCGGGGGAAGGAGCTCCTACGAGCAGTACTTC
CASRQFGGRSSYEQYF
>once|13|NA|TRBJ2-7|TRBV28
TGTGCCAGCAGTCCCTACCGGACGGAGAGCAAGTACTTC
CASSPYRTESKYF
>NA|14|TRBD2|TRBJ2-1|TRBV7-9
TGTGCCAGCAGCTCCTTTAGCGGGAACAATGAGCAGTTCTTC
CASSSFSGNNEQFF
>NA|14|NA|TRBJ2-7|TRBV25-1
TGTGCCAGCAGTGATGGCGGAACTTACCTCGAGCAGTACTTC
CASSDGGTYLEQYF
>NA|14|TRBD1|TRBJ1-2|TRBV7-8
TGTGCCAGCAGCTTATCCCGGACAGGCCTTGGCTACACCTTC
CASSLSRTGLGYTF
>few|15|TRBD2|TRBJ2-7|TRBV30
TGTGCCTGGAAGATTAGCGGGAGCCCCTTCTACGAGCAGTACTTC
CAWKISGSPFYEQYF
>NA|15|NA|TRBJ1-4|TRBV19
TGTGCCAGTACCGGAGTGCGGCAGGGTGGTGAAAAACTGTTTTTT
CASTGVRQGGEKLFF
>many|13|NA|TRBJ2-7|TRBV20-1
TGCAGTGCTTCTTCCGGGACATCGAGTTGGCAGTACTTC
CSASSGTSSWQYF
>many|14|NA|TRBJ2-3|TRBV2
TGTGCCAGCAGTGAGGACTATAGCACAGATACGCAGTATTTT
CASSEDYSTDTQYF
>many|15|TRBD2|TRBJ2-7|TRBV6-1
TGTGCCAGCAGTTACGGGAGCGGGATGGGGGGCGAGCAGTACTTC
CASSYGSGMGGEQYF
>few|15|NA|TRBJ2-7|TRBV3-1
TGTGCCAGCAGCCAAGGGCGTGGACGGTCCTACGAGCAGTACTTC
CASSQGRGRSYEQYF
>few|15|TRBD1|TRBJ1-3|TRBV2
TGTGCCAGCAGCGCTGGGACAGGCCGAGGAAACACCATATATTTT
CASSAGTGRGNTIYF
>NA|16|TRBD2|TRBJ2-3|TRBV4-1
TGCGCCAGCAGCCAGGGACCGGGACTAAACACAGATACGCAGTATTTT
CASSQGPGLNTDTQYF